The 2 T cell receptor beta chains given below trace back to one sample, sequenced in a study of T cells after yellow fever vaccination. Each CDR3 protein gets one entry after TCRdb re-called the 5' RACE reads with MiXCR. The data contain some 240,000 distinct CDR3 sequences, 3% to 3.5% of them singletons. Here the sequenced sample was CD4+ T cells sorted from PBMCs, taken 10 days after the yellow fever booster vaccination. All receptors come from a man between 18 and 35 years old who received the YFV17D yellow fever vaccine.

This clonotype came up many times. CDR3 loop: CASSRPLVGGIRNEQFF. The CDR3 DNA follows: TGTGCCAGCAGCCGCCCTCTCGTGGGGGGAATTCGGAATGAGCAGTTCTTC. The chain couples TRBV7-2 to TRBJ2-1, with D possibly matching TRBD2 (6 bases). Germline CDR1 and CDR2: SGHTA and FQGNSA. Trimming stripped 5 bases from V and 7 bases from J, with 24 bases between. This CDR3 has 17 residues.

This clonotype showed up just a few times. V and J are TRBV7-2 and TRBJ2-1; D may be TRBD2 (6 bases). V lost 5 bases, J lost 4 bases, and 15 bases lay in between. The CDR3 totals 15 residues. The germline gives CDR1 SGHTA, CDR2 FQGNSA. The CDR3 protein is CASSLGPGTYNEQFF. The CDR3 DNA sequence: TGTGCCAGCAGCCTGGGACCCGGGACTTACAATGAGCAGTTCTTC.